Listed here is a single TCR beta chain. Using immunoSEQ multiplex PCR, the repertoire was profiled, and TCRdb retains in-frame clones only, with some absent. In the table there are 30,000 to 40,000 clones, about nine tenths of which are singletons. The source of the sample is a study of blood T cell repertoires in COVID-19. About the research overall: The United States, Italy and Spain provided the acute and convalescent COVID-19 samples.

The CDR3 has 16 amino acids. V lost 5 bases and J lost 7; bases outside the gene matches: 9. Germline CDR1 KGHSH, CDR2 LQKENI. The sequence came from a woman aged 80 or over with acute or convalescent COVID-19. Sequencing was done on a sample of peripheral blood. The genes are TRBV18 and TRBJ2-1; 12 bases align to TRBD2. CDR3 bases: TGTGCCAGCTCATCAAGACTAGCGGGGGCCCGGAATGAGCAGTTCTTC. Translating it yields CASSSRLAGARNEQFF.